This T cell receptor (beta chain) was sequenced for a study of patients and donors after allogeneic stem cell transplantation. CDR3 size: 14 residues. V lost 6 bases to trimming and J lost 1 base; unmatched junction nucleotides: 2. TCRdb re-derived calls from the RT-PCR reads in MiXCR, one entry per CDR3 protein. Altogether roughly 940,000 distinct CDR3 sequences are present, roughly 18% being singletons, with the ten largest covering roughly 6%. This clonotype showed up many times. The sequenced sample consisted of blood, either unsorted or a sorted T cell fraction (not recorded which). The chain recombines TRBV12-3 or TRBV12-4 with TRBJ2-2, with 7 nucleotides matching TRBD1. This TCR came from a human donor who was either an allogeneic HSCT recipient or a stem cell or donor lymphocyte infusion donor (not recorded which). It is not recorded whose cells these are; they may come from a transplant donor. CDR3: CASRGDRNTGELFF. For the CDR3, the DNA is TGTGCCAGCAGGGGGGACAGGAACACCGGGGAGCTGTTTTTT.